The 18 T cell receptor beta chains presented below share a single source sample, sequenced in a study of beta chain features in type 1 diabetes. Study-level points and caveats: Among patients with Type 1 diabetes, TCRB CDR3s were moderately but significantly shorter in every one of the four CD4+ subsets.

Reverse transcribing all isolated RNA meant expressed TCRB transcripts were sequenced. Method: immunoSEQ multiplex PCR; TCRdb's copy keeps in-frame clones and lacks some. The data show about 280,000 clones, approximately 15% seen once. Their cognate antigens are unknown. The specimen sequenced was naive CD4+ T cells from blood. These receptors were taken from a man aged 18 to 30 with type 1 diabetes.

This clone has more than one count but fewer than ten. This chain joins TRBV29-1 and TRBJ2-3; 11 bases line up with TRBD2. Germline CDR1 is SQVTM and CDR2 is ANQGSEA. The trim removed 7 bases at V and 6 bases at J, leaving 12 bases unmatched. The CDR3 spans 15 residues. Written as DNA, the CDR3 is TGCAGCGCCTCACAACTAGCGGGGGCGAAGGATACGCAGTATTTT. This codes for CSASQLAGAKDTQYF.

V and J are TRBV30 and TRBJ2-2; unclear D gene. The V and J ends lost 2 bases and 4 bases respectively, with 5 bases between them. This CDR3 spans 12 amino acids. Germline V gene lookup returns CDR1 GTSNPN and CDR2 SVGIG (reference sequence). This CDR3 is CAWSSITGELFF. CDR3 coding DNA: TGTGCCTGGAGTTCAATCACCGGGGAGCTGTTTTTT.

This clone was observed a handful of times. The chain couples TRBV28 to TRBJ2-1, with 7 positions matching TRBD1. Germline V gene data show CDR1 as MDHEN and CDR2 as SYDVKM. The CDR3 consists of 15 residues. The trim removed 6 bases at V and 3 bases at J, leaving 8 bases unmatched. CDR3 protein: CASSIRTGRYNEQFF. The DNA of the CDR3 is TGTGCCAGCAGCATTAGGACAGGCCGCTACAATGAGCAGTTCTTC.

The J gene is TRBJ2-7, the V gene TRBV6-5; the match to TRBD1 covers 9 bases. J lost 5 bases, V lost 6 bases, and 2 bases had no gene match. The CDR3 covers 12 residues. The germline V gene has CDR1 MNHEY and CDR2 SVGAGI. In nucleotides, the CDR3 is TGTGCCAGCAGCGGGACAGGGCACGAGCAGTACTTC. Translated: CASSGTGHEQYF.

The V call is TRBV19, the J call TRBJ1-1; TRBD1 is a possible D gene (6 bases). The length of the CDR3 is 16 residues. The germline V gene has CDR1 LNHDA and CDR2 SQIVND (reference sequence). The V and J ends lost 6 bases and 8 bases respectively, with 25 bases between them. CDR3 sequence: CASRSPQGRGSREAFF. CDR3 coding DNA: TGTGCCAGTAGATCCCCCCAGGGGAGGGGATCGCGGGAAGCTTTCTTT.

This clone has a handful of counts. The chain joins TRBV5-1 to TRBJ1-1; TRBD1 agrees at 7 bases. The CDR3 has 14 residues. V was clipped by 4 bases and J by 4 bases; unmatched bases: 7. The germline V gene has CDR1 SGHRS and CDR2 YFSETQ. CDR3 residues: CASSLQGSVTEAFF. CDR3 DNA sequence: TGCGCCAGCAGCCTACAGGGGTCGGTCACTGAAGCTTTCTTT.

The table lists this clone with a few counts. The V call is TRBV6-5, the J call TRBJ2-3; tentatively, D is TRBD2 (5 bases). The V end was cut by 0 bases, the J end by 7 bases, with 8 bases between. Germline CDR1 MNHEY, CDR2 SVGAGI. This CDR3 has 13 residues. The chain's CDR3 is CASSYSRAYTQYF. CDR3 sequence (DNA): TGTGCCAGCAGTTACTCGAGGGCTTATACGCAGTATTTT.

This clone was detected a few times. Other DNA sequences in this sample translate to the same CDR3. The chain recombines TRBV18 with TRBJ2-7; the D gene is possibly TRBD2 (6 bases). V lost 3 bases and J lost 5, with 11 bases in between. Germline V gene data show CDR1 as KGHSH and CDR2 as LQKENI. The CDR3 loop spans 13 amino acids. The CDR3 nucleotides are TGTGCCAGCTCACCGGTAGGGGAGGACGAGCAGTACTTC. Amino acid sequence: CASSPVGEDEQYF.

This clone has more than one count but fewer than ten. This rearrangement joins TRBV30 to TRBJ2-7, with TRBD2 matching 9 bases. Trimming removed 2 bases from V and 4 bases from J; junction bases left unmatched: 9. Germline assignment: CDR1 GTSNPN and CDR2 SVGIG (reference sequence). The CDR3 covers 15 residues. The chain's CDR3 is CAWSHTELAGYEQYF. In DNA form, the CDR3 reads TGTGCCTGGAGTCACACGGAGCTAGCGGGATACGAGCAGTACTTC.

This clone appeared a few times. This chain links TRBV5-1 with TRBJ2-7; 7 nucleotides agree with TRBD1. With V trimmed by 2 bases and J by 5 bases, 10 bases remained unmatched. The CDR3 extends over 15 amino acids. Looked up from germline, CDR1 is SGHRS and CDR2 is YFSETQ. This chain's CDR3 is CASSLPQGDLHEQYF. The CDR3 DNA sequence: TGCGCCAGCAGCTTACCGCAGGGGGACCTCCACGAGCAGTACTTC.

This clone turned up a few times. The gene calls are TRBV7-2 and TRBJ1-3; D unresolved. The V and J ends lost 1 base and 14 bases respectively, with 21 bases between them. This CDR3 has 15 amino acids. Germline V lookup: CDR1 SGHTA, CDR2 FQGNSA. The DNA of the CDR3 is TGTGCCAGCAGCTTAGTTGGTCTGGACTGGGTTTCCGTATATTTT. Translation gives CASSLVGLDWVSVYF.

This clone was seen a few times. V is TRBV19 and J is TRBJ1-5; maybe TRBD1 (5 bases). CDR1 is LNHDA, CDR2 SQIVND, per germline (reference sequence). V was clipped by 5 bases and J by 4 bases, with 15 bases between them. The CDR3 sequence is 15 residues long. The CDR3 spells CASSVVRQGNQPQHF. DNA of the CDR3: TGTGCCAGTAGTGTTGTCCGCCAGGGTAATCAGCCCCAGCATTTT.

The DNA of the CDR3 is TGTGCCAGCAGCCAGATTACGGGGGGAACCTACGAGCAGTACTTC. Translating it yields CASSQITGGTYEQYF. The chain combines TRBV11-2 with TRBJ2-7, with 7 bases identical to TRBD2. J lost 2 bases, V lost 5 bases, and 9 bases had no gene match. Looked up from germline, CDR1 is SGHAT and CDR2 is FQNNGV. The CDR3 length is 15 residues.

Only a few counts were recorded for this clone. The gene calls are TRBV27 and TRBJ2-5; 7 bases line up with TRBD2. This CDR3 spans 18 amino acids. V lost 5 bases to trimming and J lost 5 bases; unmatched junction nucleotides: 20. The V gene's germline CDR1 is MNHEY and CDR2 SMNVEV (reference sequence). This CDR3 is CASSPAPPGLREGETQYF. As DNA, the CDR3 is TGTGCCAGCAGTCCAGCTCCACCGGGGCTCAGGGAGGGGGAGACCCAGTACTTC.

A few counts support this clone. This chain links TRBV5-5 with TRBJ2-1, with 7 bases identical to TRBD1. V shed 4 bases and J 2 bases; nucleotides not matched to a gene: 15. This CDR3 has 18 amino acids. In germline, CDR1 is SGHKS, CDR2 YYEKEE (reference sequence). CDR3 sequence: CASSGDSPAGRAYNEQFF. The CDR3 nucleotides read TGTGCCAGCAGCGGGGACAGCCCAGCCGGGCGGGCCTACAATGAGCAGTTCTTC.

The chain has TRBV5-1 and TRBJ2-7, with 7 positions matching TRBD1. Unmatched junction bases numbered 10, after V lost 2 bases and J lost 2 bases. Germline values: CDR1 SGHRS, CDR2 YFSETQ. The CDR3 covers 16 residues. As DNA, the CDR3 is TGCGCCAGCAGCTTTACAGGGGATAGTCTGCCCTACGAGCAGTACTTC. Translation: CASSFTGDSLPYEQYF.

The chain combines TRBV7-2 with TRBJ2-1; 9 bases match TRBD1. Germline CDR1 is SGHTA and CDR2 is FQGNSA. This CDR3 is 12 amino acids long. The V segment lost 6 bases and the J segment 7 bases; nucleotides outside the gene matches: 1. The CDR3 spells CASRDRGNEQFF. In nucleotides, the CDR3 is TGTGCCAGCAGGGACAGGGGAAATGAGCAGTTCTTC.

The J gene is TRBJ1-5, the V gene TRBV30, with D unclear. Between the trimmed V and J ends, which lost 2 bases and 4 bases, there was a span of 9 bases. Per the germline V gene, CDR1 is GTSNPN and CDR2 is SVGIG (reference sequence). The length of the CDR3 is 13 residues. CDR3 protein: CAWSFALNQPQHF. CDR3 DNA sequence: TGTGCCTGGAGTTTCGCGTTGAATCAGCCCCAGCATTTT.